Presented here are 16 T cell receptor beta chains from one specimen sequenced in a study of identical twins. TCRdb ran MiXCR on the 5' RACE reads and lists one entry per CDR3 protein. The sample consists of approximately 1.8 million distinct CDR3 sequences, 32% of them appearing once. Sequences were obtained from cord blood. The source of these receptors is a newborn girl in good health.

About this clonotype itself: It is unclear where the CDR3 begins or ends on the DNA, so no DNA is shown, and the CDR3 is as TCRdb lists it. CDR3 protein: CASSKKVASGSDEQYF. The chain uses TRBV21-1 and TRBJ2-5; the D segment call TRBD2 is taken from the table without a DNA check. TRBV21-1 is deemed a pseudogene. From its first to its last residue, the CDR3 has 16 amino acids.

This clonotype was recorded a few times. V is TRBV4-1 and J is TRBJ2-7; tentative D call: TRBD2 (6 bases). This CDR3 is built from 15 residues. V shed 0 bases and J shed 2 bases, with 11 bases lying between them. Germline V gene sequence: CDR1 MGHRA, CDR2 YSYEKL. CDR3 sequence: CASSQDNGGAYEQYF. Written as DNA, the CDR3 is TGCGCCAGCAGCCAAGATAACGGGGGAGCCTACGAGCAGTACTTC.

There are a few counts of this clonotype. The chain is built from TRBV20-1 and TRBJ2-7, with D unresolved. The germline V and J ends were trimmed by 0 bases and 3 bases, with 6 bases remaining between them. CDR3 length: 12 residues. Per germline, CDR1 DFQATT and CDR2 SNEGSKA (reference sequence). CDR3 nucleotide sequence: TGCAGTGCTAGAGAACAGCACTACGAGCAGTACTTC. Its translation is CSAREQHYEQYF.

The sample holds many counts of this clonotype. As DNA, the CDR3 is TGCAGCGTTGGTCCGGTCTACGAGCAGTACTTC. This codes for CSVGPVYEQYF. V and J are TRBV29-1 and TRBJ2-7; D is ambiguous. This CDR3 region has 11 residues. Per the germline V gene, CDR1 is SQVTM and CDR2 is ANQGSEA. The V and J ends lost 4 bases and 3 bases respectively, with 7 bases between them.

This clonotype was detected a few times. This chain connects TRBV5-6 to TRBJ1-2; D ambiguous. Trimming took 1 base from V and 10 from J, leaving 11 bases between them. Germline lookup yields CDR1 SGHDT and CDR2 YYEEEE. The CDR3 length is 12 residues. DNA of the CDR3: TGTGCCAGCAGCTTGTACGGGGTACTCTACACCTTC. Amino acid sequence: CASSLYGVLYTF.

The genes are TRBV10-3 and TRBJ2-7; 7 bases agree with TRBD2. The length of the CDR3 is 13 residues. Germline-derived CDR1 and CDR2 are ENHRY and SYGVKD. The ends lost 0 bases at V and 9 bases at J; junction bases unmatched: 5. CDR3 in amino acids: CAISESILAGQYF. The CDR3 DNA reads TGTGCCATCAGTGAGTCAATTTTAGCGGGGCAGTACTTC.

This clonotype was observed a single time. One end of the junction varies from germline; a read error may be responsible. This CDR3 is CASSNSPGLAGANGQFF. The CDR3 DNA reads as TGTGCCAGCAGTAACAGCCCGGGACTAGCGGGAGCTAATGGGCAGTTCTTC. This chain links TRBV12-3 or TRBV12-4 with TRBJ2-1; the match to TRBD2 covers 14 bases. The CDR3 is 17 residues long.

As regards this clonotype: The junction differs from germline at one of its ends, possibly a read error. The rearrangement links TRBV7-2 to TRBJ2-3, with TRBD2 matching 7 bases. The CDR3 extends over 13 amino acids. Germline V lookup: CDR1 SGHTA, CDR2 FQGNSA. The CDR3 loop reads CANSLLAADTQYF. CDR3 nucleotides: TGTGCCAACAGCTTGCTAGCGGCAGATACGCAGTATTTT.

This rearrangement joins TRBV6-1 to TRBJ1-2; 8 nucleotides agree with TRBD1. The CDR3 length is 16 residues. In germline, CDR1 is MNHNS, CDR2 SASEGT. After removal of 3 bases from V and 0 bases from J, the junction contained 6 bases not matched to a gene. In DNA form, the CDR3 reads TGTGCCAGCAGTGACCCAGGGGGCCCGACTAACTATGGCTACACCTTC. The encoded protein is CASSDPGGPTNYGYTF.

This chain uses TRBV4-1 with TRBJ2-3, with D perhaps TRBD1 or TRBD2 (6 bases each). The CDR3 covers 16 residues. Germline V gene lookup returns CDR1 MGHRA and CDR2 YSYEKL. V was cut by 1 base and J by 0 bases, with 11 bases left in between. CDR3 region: CASSQVQGGSTDTQYF. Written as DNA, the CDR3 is TGCGCCAGCAGCCAAGTTCAAGGGGGGAGCACAGATACGCAGTATTTT.

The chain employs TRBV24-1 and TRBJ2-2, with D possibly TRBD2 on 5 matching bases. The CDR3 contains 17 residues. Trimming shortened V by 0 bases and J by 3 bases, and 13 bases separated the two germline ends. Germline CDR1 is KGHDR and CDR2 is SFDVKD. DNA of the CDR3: TGTGCCACCAGTGATTTGCCGACCCGGGGAGACACCGGGGAGCTGTTTTTT. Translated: CATSDLPTRGDTGELFF.

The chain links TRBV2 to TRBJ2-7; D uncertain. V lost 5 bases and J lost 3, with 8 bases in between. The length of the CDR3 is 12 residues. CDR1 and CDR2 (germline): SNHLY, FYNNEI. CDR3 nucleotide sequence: TGTGCCAGCAGTCGGGTCCGCTACGAGCAGTACTTC. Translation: CASSRVRYEQYF.

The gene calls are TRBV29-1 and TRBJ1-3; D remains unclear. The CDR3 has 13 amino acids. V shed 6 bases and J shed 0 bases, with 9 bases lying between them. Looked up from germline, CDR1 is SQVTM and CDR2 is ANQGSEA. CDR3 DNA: TGCAGCGTCTCACAGCTCTCTGGAAACACCATATATTTT. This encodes CSVSQLSGNTIYF. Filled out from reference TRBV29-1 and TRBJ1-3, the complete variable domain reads SAVISQKPSRDICQRGTSLTIQCQVDSQVTMMFWYRQQPGQSLTLIATANQGSEATYESGFVIDKFPISRPNLTFSTLTVSNMSPEDSSIYLCSVSQLSGNTIYFGEGSWLTVV.

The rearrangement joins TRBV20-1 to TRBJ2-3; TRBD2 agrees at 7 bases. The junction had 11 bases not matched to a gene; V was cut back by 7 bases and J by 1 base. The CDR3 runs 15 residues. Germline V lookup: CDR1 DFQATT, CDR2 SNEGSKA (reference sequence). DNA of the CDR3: TGCAGTGGACAAAAGGGAGGGCCTCGCACAGATACGCAGTATTTT. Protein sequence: CSGQKGGPRTDTQYF.

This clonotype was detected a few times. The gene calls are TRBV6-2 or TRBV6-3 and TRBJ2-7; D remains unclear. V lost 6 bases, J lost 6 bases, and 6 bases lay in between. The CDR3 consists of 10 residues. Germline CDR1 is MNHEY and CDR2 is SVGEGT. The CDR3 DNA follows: TGTGCCAGCAGGGATCGCGAGCAGTACTTC. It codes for CASRDREQYF.

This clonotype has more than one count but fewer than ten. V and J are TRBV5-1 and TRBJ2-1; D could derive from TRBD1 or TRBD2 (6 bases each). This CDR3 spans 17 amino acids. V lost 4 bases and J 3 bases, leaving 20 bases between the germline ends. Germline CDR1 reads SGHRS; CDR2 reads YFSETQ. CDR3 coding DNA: TGCGCCAGCAGCCGAACCACACAGGGAGGTGGCTACAATGAGCAGTTCTTC. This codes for CASSRTTQGGGYNEQFF.